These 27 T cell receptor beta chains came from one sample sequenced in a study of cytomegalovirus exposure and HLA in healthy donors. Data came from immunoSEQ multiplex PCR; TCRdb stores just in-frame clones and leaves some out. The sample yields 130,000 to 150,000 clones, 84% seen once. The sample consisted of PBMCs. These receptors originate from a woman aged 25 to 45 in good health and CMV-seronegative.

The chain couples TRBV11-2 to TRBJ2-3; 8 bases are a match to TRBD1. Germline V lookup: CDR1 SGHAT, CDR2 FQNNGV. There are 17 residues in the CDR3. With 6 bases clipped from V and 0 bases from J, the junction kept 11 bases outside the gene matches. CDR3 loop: CASRSGTGGWSTDTQYF. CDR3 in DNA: TGTGCCAGCAGGTCAGGCACAGGGGGTTGGAGCACAGATACGCAGTATTTT.

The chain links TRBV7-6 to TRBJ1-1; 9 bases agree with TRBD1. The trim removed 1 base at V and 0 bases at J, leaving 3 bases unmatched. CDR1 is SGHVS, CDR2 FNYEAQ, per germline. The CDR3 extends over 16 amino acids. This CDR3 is CASSLGGQGLNTEAFF. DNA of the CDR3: TGTGCCAGCAGCTTAGGGGGACAGGGACTGAACACTGAAGCTTTCTTT.

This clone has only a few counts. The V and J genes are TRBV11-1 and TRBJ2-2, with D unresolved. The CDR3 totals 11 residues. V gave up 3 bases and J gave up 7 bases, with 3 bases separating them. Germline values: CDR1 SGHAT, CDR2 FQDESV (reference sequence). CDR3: CASSFHGELFF. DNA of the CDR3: TGTGCCAGCAGCTTTCACGGGGAGCTGTTTTTT.

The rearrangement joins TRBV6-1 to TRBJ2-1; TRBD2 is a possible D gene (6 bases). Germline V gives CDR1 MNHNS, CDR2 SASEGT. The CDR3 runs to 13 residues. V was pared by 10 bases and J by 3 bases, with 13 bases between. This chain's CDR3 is CATRGSSYNEQFF. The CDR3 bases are TGTGCCACCCGGGGGTCTAGCTACAATGAGCAGTTCTTC.

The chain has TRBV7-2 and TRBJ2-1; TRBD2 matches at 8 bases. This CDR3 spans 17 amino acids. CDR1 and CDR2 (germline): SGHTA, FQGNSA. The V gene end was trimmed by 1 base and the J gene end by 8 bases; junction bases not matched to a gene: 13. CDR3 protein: CASSLVPRGALGDEQFF. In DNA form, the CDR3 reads TGTGCCAGCAGCTTAGTCCCGCGGGGGGCGCTAGGGGATGAGCAGTTCTTC.

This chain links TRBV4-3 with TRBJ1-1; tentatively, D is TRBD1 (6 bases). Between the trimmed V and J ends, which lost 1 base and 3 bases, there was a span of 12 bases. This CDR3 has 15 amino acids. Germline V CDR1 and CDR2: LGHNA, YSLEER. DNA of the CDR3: TGCGCCAGCAGCCAAGGGACAGACGAGGACACTGAAGCTTTCTTT. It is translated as CASSQGTDEDTEAFF.

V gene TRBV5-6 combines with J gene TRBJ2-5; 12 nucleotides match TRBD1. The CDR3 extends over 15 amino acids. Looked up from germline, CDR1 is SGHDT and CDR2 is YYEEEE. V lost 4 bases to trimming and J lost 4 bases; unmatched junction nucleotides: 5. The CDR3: CASSMGQGARETQYF. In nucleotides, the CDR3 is TGTGCCAGCAGCATGGGACAGGGGGCTCGAGAGACCCAGTACTTC. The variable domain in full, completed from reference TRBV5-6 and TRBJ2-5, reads DAGVTQSPTHLIKTRGQQVTLRCSPKSGHDTVSWYQQALGQGPQFIFQYYEEEERQRGNFPDRFSGHQFPNYSSELNVNALLLGDSALYLCASSMGQGARETQYFGPGTRLLVL.

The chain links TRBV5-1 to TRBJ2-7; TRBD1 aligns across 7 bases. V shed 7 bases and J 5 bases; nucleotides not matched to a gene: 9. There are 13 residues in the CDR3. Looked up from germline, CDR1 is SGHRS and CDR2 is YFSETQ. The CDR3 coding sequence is TGCGCCAGCGCCAAGGGGGCCGTCGACGAGCAGTACTTC. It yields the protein CASAKGAVDEQYF.

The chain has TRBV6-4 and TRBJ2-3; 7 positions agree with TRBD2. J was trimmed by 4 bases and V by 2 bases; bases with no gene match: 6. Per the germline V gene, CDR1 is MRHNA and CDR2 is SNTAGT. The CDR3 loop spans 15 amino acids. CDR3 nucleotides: TGTGCCAGCAGTGACGGCGAGGGAGGGGCAGATACGCAGTATTTT. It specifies CASSDGEGGADTQYF.

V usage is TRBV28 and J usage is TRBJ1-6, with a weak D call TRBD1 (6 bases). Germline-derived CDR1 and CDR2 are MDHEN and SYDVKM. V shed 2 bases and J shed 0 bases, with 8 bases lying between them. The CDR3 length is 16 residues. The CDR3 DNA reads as TGTGCCAGCAGTTTAACCAGGGGCTCCTATAATTCACCCCTCCACTTT. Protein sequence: CASSLTRGSYNSPLHF.

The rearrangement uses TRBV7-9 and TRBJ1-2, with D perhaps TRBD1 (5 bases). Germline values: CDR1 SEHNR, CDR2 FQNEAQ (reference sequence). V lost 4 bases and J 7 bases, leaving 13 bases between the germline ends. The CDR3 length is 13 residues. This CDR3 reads CASSWTPAGGYTF. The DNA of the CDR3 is TGTGCCAGCAGCTGGACACCTGCTGGTGGCTACACCTTC.

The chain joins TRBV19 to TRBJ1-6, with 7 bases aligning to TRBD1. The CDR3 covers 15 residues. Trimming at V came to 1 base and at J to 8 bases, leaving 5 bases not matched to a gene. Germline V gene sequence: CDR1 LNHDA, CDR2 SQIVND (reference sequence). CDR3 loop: CASSIGQGGHSPLHF. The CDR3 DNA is TGTGCCAGTAGTATAGGACAGGGAGGCCATTCACCCCTCCACTTT.

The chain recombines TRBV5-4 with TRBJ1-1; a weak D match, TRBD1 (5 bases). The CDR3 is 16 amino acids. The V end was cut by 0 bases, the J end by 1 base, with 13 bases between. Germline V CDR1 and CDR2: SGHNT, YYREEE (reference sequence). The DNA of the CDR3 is TGTGCCAGCAGCTTGGGGGGCGGGAGCGAGAACACTGAAGCTTTCTTT. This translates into CASSLGGGSENTEAFF.

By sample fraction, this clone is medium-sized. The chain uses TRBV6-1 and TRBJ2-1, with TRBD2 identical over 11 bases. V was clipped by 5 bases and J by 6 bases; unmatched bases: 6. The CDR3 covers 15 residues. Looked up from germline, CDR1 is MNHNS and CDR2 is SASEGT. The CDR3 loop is CASSPLAGGGNEQFF. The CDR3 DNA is TGTGCCAGCAGTCCGCTAGCGGGGGGTGGCAATGAGCAGTTCTTC.

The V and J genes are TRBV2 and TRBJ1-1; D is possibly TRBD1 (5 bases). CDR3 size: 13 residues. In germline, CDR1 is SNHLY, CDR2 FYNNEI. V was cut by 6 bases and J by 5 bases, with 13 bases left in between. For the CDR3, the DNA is TGTGCCAGCAGGGCCTGGGGGGGGACTGAAGCTTTCTTT. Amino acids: CASRAWGGTEAFF.

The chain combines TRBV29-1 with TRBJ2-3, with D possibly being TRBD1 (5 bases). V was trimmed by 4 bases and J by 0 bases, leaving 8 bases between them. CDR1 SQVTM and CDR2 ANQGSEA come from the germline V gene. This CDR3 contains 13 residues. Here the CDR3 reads CSVARASTDTQYF. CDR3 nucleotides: TGCAGCGTTGCCAGGGCTAGCACAGATACGCAGTATTTT.

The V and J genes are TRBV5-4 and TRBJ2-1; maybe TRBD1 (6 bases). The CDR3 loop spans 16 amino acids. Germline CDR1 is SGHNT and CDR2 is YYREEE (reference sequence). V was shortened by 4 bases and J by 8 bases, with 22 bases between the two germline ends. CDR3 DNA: TGTGCCAGCAGCACAAAACTGGGGCAGGGGTACGATGAGCAGTTCTTC. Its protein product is CASSTKLGQGYDEQFF.

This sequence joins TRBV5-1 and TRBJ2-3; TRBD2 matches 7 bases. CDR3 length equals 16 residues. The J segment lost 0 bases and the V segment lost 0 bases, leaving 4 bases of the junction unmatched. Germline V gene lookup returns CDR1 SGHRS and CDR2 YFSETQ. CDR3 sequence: CASSLGVAGSTDTQYF. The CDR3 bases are TGCGCCAGCAGCTTGGGGGTAGCGGGTAGCACAGATACGCAGTATTTT.

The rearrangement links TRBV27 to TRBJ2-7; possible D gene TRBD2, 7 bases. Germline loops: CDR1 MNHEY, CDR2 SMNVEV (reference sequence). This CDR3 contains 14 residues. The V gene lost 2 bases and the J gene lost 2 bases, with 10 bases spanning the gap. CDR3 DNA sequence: TGTGCCAGCAGTTTAGGGGGGGCCCCCTACGAGCAGTACTTC. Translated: CASSLGGAPYEQYF.

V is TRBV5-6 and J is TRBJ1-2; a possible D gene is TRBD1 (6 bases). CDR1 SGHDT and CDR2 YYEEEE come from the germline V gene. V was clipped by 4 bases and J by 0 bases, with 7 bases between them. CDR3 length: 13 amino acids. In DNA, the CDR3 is TGTGCCAGCAGCGGGACATCTAACTATGGCTACACCTTC. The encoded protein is CASSGTSNYGYTF.

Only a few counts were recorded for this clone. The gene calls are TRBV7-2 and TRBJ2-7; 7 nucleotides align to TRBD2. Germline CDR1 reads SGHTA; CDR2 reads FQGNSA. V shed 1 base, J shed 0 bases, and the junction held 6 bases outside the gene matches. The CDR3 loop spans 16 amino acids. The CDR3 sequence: CASSLELRGNSYEQYF. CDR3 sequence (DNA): TGTGCCAGCAGCTTAGAATTGCGGGGGAACTCCTACGAGCAGTACTTC.

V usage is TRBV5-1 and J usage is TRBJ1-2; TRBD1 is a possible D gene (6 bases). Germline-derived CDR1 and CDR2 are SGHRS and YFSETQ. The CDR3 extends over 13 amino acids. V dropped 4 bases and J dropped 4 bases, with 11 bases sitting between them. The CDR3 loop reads CASSGGQTYGYTF. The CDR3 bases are TGCGCCAGCAGCGGGGGACAAACCTATGGCTACACCTTC. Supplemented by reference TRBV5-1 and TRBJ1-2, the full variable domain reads KAGVTQTPRYLIKTRGQQVTLSCSPISGHRSVSWYQQTPGQGLQFLFEYFSETQRNKGNFPGRFSGRQFSNSRSEMNVSTLELGDSALYLCASSGGQTYGYTFGSGTRLTVV.

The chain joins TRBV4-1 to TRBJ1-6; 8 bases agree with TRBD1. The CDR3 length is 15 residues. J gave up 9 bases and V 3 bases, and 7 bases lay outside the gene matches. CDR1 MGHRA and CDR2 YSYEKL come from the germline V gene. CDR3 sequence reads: CASSHPQGAPSPLHF. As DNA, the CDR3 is TGCGCCAGCAGCCACCCCCAGGGGGCCCCTTCACCCCTCCACTTT.

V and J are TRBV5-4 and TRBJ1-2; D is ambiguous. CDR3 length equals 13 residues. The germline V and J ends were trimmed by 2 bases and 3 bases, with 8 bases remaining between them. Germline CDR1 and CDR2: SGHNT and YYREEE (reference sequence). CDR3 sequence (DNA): TGTGCCAGCAGCTTCCCAGGCGACTATGGCTACACCTTC. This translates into CASSFPGDYGYTF.

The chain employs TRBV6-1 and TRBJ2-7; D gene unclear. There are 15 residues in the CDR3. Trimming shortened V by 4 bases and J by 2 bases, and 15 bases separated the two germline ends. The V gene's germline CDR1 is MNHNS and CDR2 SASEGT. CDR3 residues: CASSANREMPYEQYF. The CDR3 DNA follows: TGTGCCAGCAGTGCCAACAGAGAGATGCCCTACGAGCAGTACTTC.

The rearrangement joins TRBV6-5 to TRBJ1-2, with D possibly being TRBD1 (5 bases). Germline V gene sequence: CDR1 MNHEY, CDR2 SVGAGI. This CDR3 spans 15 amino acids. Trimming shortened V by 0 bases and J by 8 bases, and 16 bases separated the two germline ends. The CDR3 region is CASSYSSVRRQGYTF. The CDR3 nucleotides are TGTGCCAGCAGTTACTCGAGCGTGAGGCGACAGGGCTACACCTTC.

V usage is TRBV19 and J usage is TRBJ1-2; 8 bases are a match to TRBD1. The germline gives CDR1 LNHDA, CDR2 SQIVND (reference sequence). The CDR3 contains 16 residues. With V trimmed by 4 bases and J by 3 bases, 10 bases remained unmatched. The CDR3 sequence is CASSTVYSGGDYGYTF. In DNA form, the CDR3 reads TGTGCCAGTAGTACGGTTTATTCAGGGGGCGACTATGGCTACACCTTC.